Listed below are T cell receptor beta chains from one sample, sequenced in a study of PD-1 blockade in mismatch repair-deficient tumors. Some clones are missing from TCRdb's copy, which holds only in-frame ones; the method was immunoSEQ multiplex PCR. This table holds tens of thousands of clones, approximately 78% found once. The starting material was peripheral blood, obtained 44 weeks after starting pembrolizumab. The source of these receptors is an adult with mismatch repair-deficient cancer. Each CDR3 is given with its conserved first and last residue. The D gene is left open where the match is weak. The listing skips clone size in some rows; elsewhere it reads once, few, many or a size class.

CDR3 DNA: TGTGCCACTGGGGGCGGGAACACCGGGGAGCTGTTTTTT; CDR3 protein: CATGGGNTGELFF; D gene: -; J gene: TRBJ2-2; V gene: TRBV15; clone size: -; CDR3 length: 13
CDR3 DNA: TGTGCCAGCAGCCAAGAGGGAACCAGGAATGAGCAGTTCTTC; CDR3 protein: CASSQEGTRNEQFF; D gene: -; J gene: TRBJ2-1; V gene: TRBV14; clone size: -; CDR3 length: 14
CDR3 DNA: TGTGCCAGCAGCGTAGATGGACAGGTTTACGAGCAGTACTTC; CDR3 protein: CASSVDGQVYEQYF; D gene: TRBD1; J gene: TRBJ2-7; V gene: TRBV9; clone size: -; CDR3 length: 14
CDR3 DNA: TGTGCCAGCAGCTTAGGTAGCGGCGGCGAGCAGTACTTC; CDR3 protein: CASSLGSGGEQYF; D gene: -; J gene: TRBJ2-7; V gene: TRBV7-9; clone size: -; CDR3 length: 13
CDR3 DNA: TGTGCCAGCAGTTCCGGGACAGGGAGCGAAAAACTGTTTTTT; CDR3 protein: CASSSGTGSEKLFF; D gene: TRBD1; J gene: TRBJ1-4; V gene: TRBV25-1; clone size: -; CDR3 length: 14
CDR3 DNA: TGTGCCAGCCTACGGGAGGGTCAAAGCACAGATACGCAGTATTTT; CDR3 protein: CASLREGQSTDTQYF; D gene: TRBD2; J gene: TRBJ2-3; V gene: TRBV2; clone size: -; CDR3 length: 15
CDR3 DNA: TGTGCCAGCAGCTTAGGGGTCTCGGCGGGAGGAGGAAACAATGAGCAGTTCTTC; CDR3 protein: CASSLGVSAGGGNNEQFF; D gene: TRBD2; J gene: TRBJ2-1; V gene: TRBV11-3; clone size: -; CDR3 length: 18
CDR3 DNA: TGTGCCAGCAGTGGTTCCGGGACTAGCGTCTTTAGGGCCTACGAGCAGTACTTC; CDR3 protein: CASSGSGTSVFRAYEQYF; D gene: TRBD2; J gene: TRBJ2-7; V gene: TRBV2; clone size: -; CDR3 length: 18
CDR3 DNA: TGCAGCGTTGGGTCAGGGGTTAAAGGTTACGAGCAGTACTTC; CDR3 protein: CSVGSGVKGYEQYF; D gene: -; J gene: TRBJ2-7; V gene: TRBV29-1; clone size: -; CDR3 length: 14
CDR3 DNA: TGCGCCAGCAGACCCCTAGCGGCTAGCTCCTACGAGCAGTACTTC; CDR3 protein: CASRPLAASSYEQYF; D gene: TRBD2; J gene: TRBJ2-7; V gene: TRBV5-1; clone size: -; CDR3 length: 15
CDR3 DNA: TGTGCCAGCAGCCGACTTACGGAGAACACTGAAGCTTTCTTT; CDR3 protein: CASSRLTENTEAFF; D gene: -; J gene: TRBJ1-1; V gene: TRBV5-6; clone size: -; CDR3 length: 14
CDR3 DNA: TGTGCCAGCAGCCCCCCACTAGCGGGTGGAGGAGATACGCAGTATTTT; CDR3 protein: CASSPPLAGGGDTQYF; D gene: TRBD2; J gene: TRBJ2-3; V gene: TRBV25-1; clone size: -; CDR3 length: 16
CDR3 DNA: TGTGCCGGCAGCGGGATCAAAGGGGGTGAGCAGTTCTTC; CDR3 protein: CAGSGIKGGEQFF; D gene: -; J gene: TRBJ2-1; V gene: TRBV2; clone size: -; CDR3 length: 13
CDR3 DNA: TGTGCCAGTAGTAGACAGATTAACTATGGCTACACCTTC; CDR3 protein: CASSRQINYGYTF; D gene: -; J gene: TRBJ1-2; V gene: TRBV19; clone size: -; CDR3 length: 13
CDR3 DNA: TGTGCCAGCAGTTACTCCAGGGCCACCGGGGAGCTGTTTTTT; CDR3 protein: CASSYSRATGELFF; D gene: -; J gene: TRBJ2-2; V gene: TRBV6-5; clone size: -; CDR3 length: 14
CDR3 DNA: TGTGCCAGCAGTGAATATCGCAGCGGGAGTGGAGATACGCAGTATTTT; CDR3 protein: CASSEYRSGSGDTQYF; D gene: TRBD2; J gene: TRBJ2-3; V gene: TRBV25-1; clone size: -; CDR3 length: 16
CDR3 DNA: TGTGCCAGCAGCTTAGAACAGGGGACTGAAGCTTTCTTT; CDR3 protein: CASSLEQGTEAFF; D gene: TRBD1; J gene: TRBJ1-1; V gene: TRBV7-3; clone size: -; CDR3 length: 13
CDR3 DNA: TGTGCCAGCAGCTTGCGGACACCTAGCACAGATACGCAGTATTTT; CDR3 protein: CASSLRTPSTDTQYF; D gene: -; J gene: TRBJ2-3; V gene: TRBV5-4; clone size: -; CDR3 length: 15
CDR3 DNA: TGTGCCAGCAGCTTAGGCACAGGGGGGTCGCCCCAGCATTTT; CDR3 protein: CASSLGTGGSPQHF; D gene: TRBD1; J gene: TRBJ1-5; V gene: TRBV7-8; clone size: -; CDR3 length: 14
CDR3 DNA: TGTGCCAGCAGTTACGGTAGAACAGGGGAGGTAAAACTGTTTTTT; CDR3 protein: CASSYGRTGEVKLFF; D gene: TRBD1; J gene: TRBJ1-4; V gene: TRBV6-5; clone size: few; CDR3 length: 15
CDR3 DNA: TGTGCCAGTACCGCCCCCCTTGCGGGAGTAGGCACAGATACGCAGTATTTT; CDR3 protein: CASTAPLAGVGTDTQYF; D gene: TRBD2; J gene: TRBJ2-3; V gene: TRBV19; clone size: once; CDR3 length: 17
CDR3 DNA: TGTGCCAGCAGCTTGGTTCAAGGGACTTACGAGCAGTACTTC; CDR3 protein: CASSLVQGTYEQYF; D gene: -; J gene: TRBJ2-7; V gene: TRBV7-9; clone size: medium-sized; CDR3 length: 14
CDR3 DNA: TGTGCCAGCAGCTTGGGGAGCTCTGGAAACACCATATATTTT; CDR3 protein: CASSLGSSGNTIYF; D gene: -; J gene: TRBJ1-3; V gene: TRBV7-2; clone size: -; CDR3 length: 14
CDR3 DNA: TGTGCCAGTAGTACTCCCTCCGGGGTTAATGAAAAACTGTTTTTT; CDR3 protein: CASSTPSGVNEKLFF; D gene: -; J gene: TRBJ1-4; V gene: TRBV19; clone size: -; CDR3 length: 15
CDR3 DNA: TGTGCCAGCAGCTTATCCCCTAGCGGGAGCTATGAGCAGTTCTTC; CDR3 protein: CASSLSPSGSYEQFF; D gene: TRBD2; J gene: TRBJ2-1; V gene: TRBV7-6; clone size: -; CDR3 length: 15
CDR3 DNA: TGTGCCAGCAGTCTTGGACAGGGGGCCCCCGTGGAGACCCAGTACTTC; CDR3 protein: CASSLGQGAPVETQYF; D gene: TRBD1; J gene: TRBJ2-5; V gene: TRBV5-6; clone size: -; CDR3 length: 16
CDR3 DNA: TGTGCCAGCAGCCAACACAGGGGTCTCGAGGGTGAGCAGTTCTTC; CDR3 protein: CASSQHRGLEGEQFF; D gene: TRBD1; J gene: TRBJ2-1; V gene: TRBV11-3; clone size: -; CDR3 length: 15
CDR3 DNA: TGTGTCAGCACGGGGCTAGCGGAAGGGATAGATACGCAGTATTTT; CDR3 protein: CVSTGLAEGIDTQYF; D gene: TRBD2; J gene: TRBJ2-3; V gene: TRBV2; clone size: -; CDR3 length: 15
CDR3 DNA: TGTGCCAGCAGCTCACAACTAGCCACCTACGAGCAGTACTTC; CDR3 protein: CASSSQLATYEQYF; D gene: -; J gene: TRBJ2-7; V gene: TRBV7-8; clone size: few; CDR3 length: 14
CDR3 DNA: TGCGCCAGCAGCCCACAACCGGCGGGAGTAGACAATGAGCAGTTCTTC; CDR3 protein: CASSPQPAGVDNEQFF; D gene: TRBD2; J gene: TRBJ2-1; V gene: TRBV4-3; clone size: once; CDR3 length: 16
CDR3 DNA: TGTGCCAGCAGCTTGGAAGCGGGGGACCCCGTCTACGAGCAGTACTTC; CDR3 protein: CASSLEAGDPVYEQYF; D gene: TRBD2; J gene: TRBJ2-7; V gene: TRBV5-6; clone size: -; CDR3 length: 16
CDR3 DNA: TGTGCCAGCAGCCAGGAACTAGCGGGAGAAACCAATGAGCAGTTCTTC; CDR3 protein: CASSQELAGETNEQFF; D gene: TRBD2; J gene: TRBJ2-1; V gene: TRBV4-2; clone size: -; CDR3 length: 16
CDR3 DNA: TGTGCCAGCAGGAGGGGACAGGGGGCATCTGGGGCCAACGTCCTGACTTTC; CDR3 protein: CASRRGQGASGANVLTF; D gene: TRBD1; J gene: TRBJ2-6; V gene: TRBV7-2; clone size: -; CDR3 length: 17
CDR3 DNA: TGTGCCAGCTCACCGATCGGTAAAGAGACCCAGTACTTC; CDR3 protein: CASSPIGKETQYF; D gene: -; J gene: TRBJ2-5; V gene: TRBV18; clone size: -; CDR3 length: 13
CDR3 DNA: TGCAGCTCCGGGCGAGACTACAATGAGCAGTTCTTC; CDR3 protein: CSSGRDYNEQFF; D gene: -; J gene: TRBJ2-1; V gene: TRBV29-1; clone size: -; CDR3 length: 12
CDR3 DNA: TGCGCCAGCAGCCATCCGTACACTGAAGCTTTCTTT; CDR3 protein: CASSHPYTEAFF; D gene: -; J gene: TRBJ1-1; V gene: TRBV4-1; clone size: -; CDR3 length: 12
CDR3 DNA: TGTGCCTCGGGACAGAGCTCCTACAATGAGCAGTTCTTC; CDR3 protein: CASGQSSYNEQFF; D gene: TRBD1; J gene: TRBJ2-1; V gene: TRBV30; clone size: -; CDR3 length: 13
CDR3 DNA: TGTGCCAGCAGTTTAGTAAGCGGGGCGTATGGCTACACCTTC; CDR3 protein: CASSLVSGAYGYTF; D gene: -; J gene: TRBJ1-2; V gene: TRBV28; clone size: -; CDR3 length: 14
CDR3 DNA: TGTGCCAGCAGCCAGGTGTCGGATACGCAGTATTTT; CDR3 protein: CASSQVSDTQYF; D gene: -; J gene: TRBJ2-3; V gene: TRBV5-4; clone size: few; CDR3 length: 12
CDR3 DNA: TGTGCCAGCACCCTAGCGGAGACGGGTGAGCAGTTCTTC; CDR3 protein: CASTLAETGEQFF; D gene: TRBD2; J gene: TRBJ2-1; V gene: TRBV2; clone size: -; CDR3 length: 13
CDR3 DNA: TGTGCCGGACGGGGCGGGGTGAGCACAGATACGCAGTATTTT; CDR3 protein: CAGRGGVSTDTQYF; D gene: -; J gene: TRBJ2-3; V gene: TRBV7-2; clone size: -; CDR3 length: 14
CDR3 DNA: TGTGCCAGCAGTTTAGGGGGGGCCTTCTGGCTCACTGAAGCTTTCTTT; CDR3 protein: CASSLGGAFWLTEAFF; D gene: -; J gene: TRBJ1-1; V gene: TRBV27; clone size: -; CDR3 length: 16
CDR3 DNA: TGTGCCAGCAGCTTGGGAAGCGGGATTAGCTCCTACGAGCAGTACTTC; CDR3 protein: CASSLGSGISSYEQYF; D gene: TRBD2; J gene: TRBJ2-7; V gene: TRBV5-4; clone size: -; CDR3 length: 16
CDR3 DNA: TGTGCCAGCAGTGAAACTACCAGCTCCTACGAGCAGTACTTC; CDR3 protein: CASSETTSSYEQYF; D gene: -; J gene: TRBJ2-7; V gene: TRBV2; clone size: -; CDR3 length: 14
CDR3 DNA: TGTGCCAGCAGCAACAAGGGGCTGGGGGAGCAGTACTTC; CDR3 protein: CASSNKGLGEQYF; D gene: -; J gene: TRBJ2-7; V gene: TRBV6-6; clone size: -; CDR3 length: 13
CDR3 DNA: TGTGCCAGCAGCCTTCGTCCCGGGACAGGGGATGTCGTCTACGAGCAGTACTTC; CDR3 protein: CASSLRPGTGDVVYEQYF; D gene: TRBD1; J gene: TRBJ2-7; V gene: TRBV9; clone size: -; CDR3 length: 18
CDR3 DNA: TGTGCCAGCAGCTTGGTTGCGGGATTGGGAAACACCATATATTTT; CDR3 protein: CASSLVAGLGNTIYF; D gene: -; J gene: TRBJ1-3; V gene: TRBV5-5; clone size: -; CDR3 length: 15
CDR3 DNA: TGCAGCGTTGTTGGCAGGGTTACCGAGCAGTACTTC; CDR3 protein: CSVVGRVTEQYF; D gene: -; J gene: TRBJ2-7; V gene: TRBV29-1; clone size: -; CDR3 length: 12
CDR3 DNA: TGTGCCAGCAGCTTGAGGCTAGTACCTTCCTACAATGAGCAGTTCTTC; CDR3 protein: CASSLRLVPSYNEQFF; D gene: -; J gene: TRBJ2-1; V gene: TRBV13; clone size: -; CDR3 length: 16
CDR3 DNA: TGTGCCAGCAGCGTAGCTAGCGGGAACACCTACGAGCAGTACTTC; CDR3 protein: CASSVASGNTYEQYF; D gene: TRBD2; J gene: TRBJ2-7; V gene: TRBV9; clone size: -; CDR3 length: 15
CDR3 DNA: TGTGCCAGCAGCTCCGGACTAGCGGGGGATTATCCCCCGGGGGAGCAGTACTTC; CDR3 protein: CASSSGLAGDYPPGEQYF; D gene: TRBD2; J gene: TRBJ2-7; V gene: TRBV7-9; clone size: -; CDR3 length: 18
CDR3 DNA: TGCAGTGCAAAGGGGGGAAATGAAGCTTTCTTT; CDR3 protein: CSAKGGNEAFF; D gene: -; J gene: TRBJ1-1; V gene: TRBV20-1; clone size: -; CDR3 length: 11
CDR3 DNA: TGTGCCAGCAGTGCCAACAGATATCAGCCCCAGCATTTT; CDR3 protein: CASSANRYQPQHF; D gene: -; J gene: TRBJ1-5; V gene: TRBV28; clone size: -; CDR3 length: 13
CDR3 DNA: TGTGCCAGCACCTCGGAACCCAGGGCCACAGATACGCAGTATTTT; CDR3 protein: CASTSEPRATDTQYF; D gene: -; J gene: TRBJ2-3; V gene: TRBV5-5; clone size: -; CDR3 length: 15
CDR3 DNA: TGTGCCAGCAGCCCCTCATCTTCCGTGGGGGCTTTCTTT; CDR3 protein: CASSPSSSVGAFF; D gene: -; J gene: TRBJ1-1; V gene: TRBV7-3; clone size: -; CDR3 length: 13
CDR3 DNA: TGTGCCAGCAGCAACCACGGGGGGAAACCTTTTTACGAGCAGTACTTC; CDR3 protein: CASSNHGGKPFYEQYF; D gene: TRBD2; J gene: TRBJ2-7; V gene: TRBV7-9; clone size: -; CDR3 length: 16
CDR3 DNA: TGTGCCAGTAGTTCTAATCGAGGTAGCGGGACCTACGAGCAGTACTTC; CDR3 protein: CASSSNRGSGTYEQYF; D gene: TRBD2; J gene: TRBJ2-7; V gene: TRBV19; clone size: -; CDR3 length: 16